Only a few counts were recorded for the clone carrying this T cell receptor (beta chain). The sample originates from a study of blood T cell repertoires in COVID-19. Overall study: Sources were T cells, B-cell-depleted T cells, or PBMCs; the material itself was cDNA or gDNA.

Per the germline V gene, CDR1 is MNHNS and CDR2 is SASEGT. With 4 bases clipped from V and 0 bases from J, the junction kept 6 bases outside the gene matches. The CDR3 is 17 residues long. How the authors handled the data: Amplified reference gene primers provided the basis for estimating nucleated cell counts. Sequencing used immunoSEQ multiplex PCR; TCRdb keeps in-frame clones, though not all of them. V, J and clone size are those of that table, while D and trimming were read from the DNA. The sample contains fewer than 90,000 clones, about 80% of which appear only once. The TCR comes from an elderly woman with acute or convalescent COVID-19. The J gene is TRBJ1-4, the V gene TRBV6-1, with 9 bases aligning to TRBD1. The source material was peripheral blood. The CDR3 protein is CASSGDRVGTTNEKLFF. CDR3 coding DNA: TGTGCCAGCAGTGGGGACAGGGTAGGGACAACTAATGAAAAACTGTTTTTT.